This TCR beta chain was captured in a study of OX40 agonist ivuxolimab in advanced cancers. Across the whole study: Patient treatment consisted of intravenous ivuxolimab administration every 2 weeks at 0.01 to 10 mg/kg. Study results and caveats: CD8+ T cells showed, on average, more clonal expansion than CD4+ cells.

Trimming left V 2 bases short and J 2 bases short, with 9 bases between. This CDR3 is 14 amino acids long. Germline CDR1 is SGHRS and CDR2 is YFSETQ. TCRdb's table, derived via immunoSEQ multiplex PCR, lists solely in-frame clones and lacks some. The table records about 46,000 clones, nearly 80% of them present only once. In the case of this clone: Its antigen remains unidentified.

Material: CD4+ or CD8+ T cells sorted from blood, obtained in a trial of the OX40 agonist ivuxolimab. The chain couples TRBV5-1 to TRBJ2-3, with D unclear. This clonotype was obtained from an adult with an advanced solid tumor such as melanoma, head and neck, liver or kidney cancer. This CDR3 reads CASSFSTLTDTQYF. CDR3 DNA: TGCGCCAGCAGCTTCTCTACGCTCACAGATACGCAGTATTTT.